The 26 T cell receptor beta chains in this list originate from one sample, sequenced in a study of blood T cells in healthy people across ages. A second PCR, run for about 6 to 12 cycles, used a sample-barcoded 5' primer plus a J-beta primer mix. TCRdb ran MiXCR on the 5' RACE reads and lists one entry per CDR3 protein. This sample yields hundreds of thousands of distinct CDR3 sequences, of which under 25% are seen a single time; approximately 3.7% belongs to the top ten. The sequencing sample was made of blood. These receptors all stem from a man between 65 and 85 years old in good health.

Written as DNA, the CDR3 is TGTGCCAGCAGCTTTGGGGGTAGCGCCACAGATACGCAGTATTTT. Its translation: CASSFGGSATDTQYF. The rearrangement links TRBV7-9 to TRBJ2-3, with D possibly called TRBD1 or TRBD2 (5 bases each). The CDR3 contains 15 residues. Trimming took off 3 bases at V and 2 bases at J, with 12 bases between the two ends. Germline CDR1 SEHNR, CDR2 FQNEAQ (reference sequence).

This clonotype was observed a handful of times. V usage is TRBV12-3 or TRBV12-4 and J usage is TRBJ2-1, with TRBD2 matching 10 bases. This CDR3 contains 20 residues. V shed 5 bases and J 3 bases; nucleotides not matched to a gene: 19. CDR3 residues: CASSQVIPQQAGGNYNEQFF. Written as DNA, the CDR3 is TGTGCCAGCAGTCAGGTGATACCGCAACAAGCGGGAGGGAACTACAATGAGCAGTTCTTC.

The chain uses TRBV9 and TRBJ2-5; D may be TRBD1 (6 bases). Germline CDR1 and CDR2: SGDLS and YYNGEE. Trimming removed 4 bases from V and 0 bases from J, with 16 bases in between. CDR3 length: 16 residues. CDR3 residues: CASSSDRTYYQETQYF. DNA for the CDR3: TGTGCCAGCAGCTCCGACAGGACCTATTACCAAGAGACCCAGTACTTC.

The J gene is TRBJ2-1, the V gene TRBV20-1; perhaps TRBD2 as D (6 bases). Per germline, CDR1 DFQATT and CDR2 SNEGSKA (reference sequence). V shed 5 bases and J shed 9 bases, with 14 bases lying between them. The length of the CDR3 is 12 residues. The CDR3 reads CSAQTLGGEQFF. The CDR3 coding sequence is TGCAGTGCTCAGACTCTCGGGGGTGAGCAGTTCTTC.

The chain joins TRBV19 to TRBJ2-3; no reliable D call. The CDR3 totals 16 residues. With 5 bases removed from V and 2 bases from J, the gap between germline ends came to 17 bases. The germline gives CDR1 LNHDA, CDR2 SQIVND (reference sequence). The CDR3 here is CASSLQRMPNTDTQYF. Written as DNA, the CDR3 is TGTGCCAGTAGTCTCCAACGAATGCCTAACACAGATACGCAGTATTTT.

The chain is built from TRBV12-3 or TRBV12-4 and TRBJ2-7; the D call may be TRBD1 or TRBD2 (5 bases each). Trimming pared 5 bases from V and 3 bases from J, leaving 11 bases between. CDR3 size: 13 residues. CDR3 residues: CASSKGPDYEQYF. CDR3 nucleotide sequence: TGTGCCAGCAGTAAGGGACCAGACTACGAGCAGTACTTC.

This clonotype was counted between two and nine times. This chain joins TRBV20-1 and TRBJ2-3; 9 nucleotides match TRBD2. The CDR3 spans 15 residues. CDR1 and CDR2 (germline): DFQATT, SNEGSKA (reference sequence). V dropped 6 bases and J dropped 1; count of bases not matched to a gene: 8. CDR3 nucleotide sequence: TGCAGTGCGGGATCTGGGACTAGCCGCACAGATACGCAGTATTTT. As protein: CSAGSGTSRTDTQYF.

The chain combines TRBV14 with TRBJ2-5; no reliable D call. Germline CDR1 SGHDN, CDR2 FVKESK. The CDR3 totals 12 residues. V was cut by 1 base and J by 5 bases, with 5 bases left in between. CDR3 loop: CASSQGWETQYF. Here the CDR3 DNA reads TGTGCCAGCAGCCAAGGATGGGAGACCCAGTACTTC.

This sequence joins TRBV10-3 and TRBJ1-1; unclear D gene. Trimming cost V 2 bases and J 1 base, with 8 bases left between them. Germline V gene data show CDR1 as ENHRY and CDR2 as SYGVKD. This CDR3 has 14 residues. The CDR3 sequence is CAISEGQENTEAFF. CDR3 nucleotide sequence: TGTGCCATCAGTGAGGGGCAGGAGAACACTGAAGCTTTCTTT.

A few counts support this clonotype. The chain uses TRBV20-1 and TRBJ2-7; possible D gene TRBD2, 5 bases. V was clipped by 6 bases and J by 5 bases, with 17 bases between them. There are 13 residues in the CDR3. Germline assignment: CDR1 DFQATT and CDR2 SNEGSKA (reference sequence). For the CDR3, the DNA is TGCAGTGCGGATGACTATCGACCTCACGAGCAGTACTTC. This sequence encodes CSADDYRPHEQYF.

This clonotype was observed a few times. This sequence joins TRBV7-9 and TRBJ2-1; D may correspond to TRBD1 or TRBD2 (7 bases each). Trimming removed 3 bases from V and 6 bases from J, with 15 bases in between. CDR3 size: 15 residues. The germline CDR1 and CDR2 sequences are SEHNR and FQNEAQ (reference sequence). The CDR3 sequence: CASSLGGTVINEQFF. Written as DNA, the CDR3 is TGTGCCAGCAGCTTGGGGGGGACAGTTATCAATGAGCAGTTCTTC.

This clonotype has only a few counts. The rearrangement links TRBV9 to TRBJ2-1; 13 bases align to TRBD2. CDR3 length: 17 residues. Germline V gene data show CDR1 as SGDLS and CDR2 as YYNGEE. With V trimmed by 5 bases and J by 9 bases, 14 bases remained unmatched. The CDR3 is CASRATLKLAGGLEQFF. The CDR3 coding sequence is TGTGCCAGCAGAGCAACGTTAAAACTAGCGGGAGGGCTTGAGCAGTTCTTC.

The rearrangement uses TRBV19 and TRBJ2-7, with D maybe TRBD2 (6 bases). CDR1 and CDR2 from the germline V gene are LNHDA and SQIVND (reference sequence). Trimming stripped 5 bases from V and 1 base from J, with 15 bases between. CDR3 size: 15 residues. The CDR3 spells CASSPFRAGSYEQYF. CDR3 in DNA: TGTGCCAGTAGTCCTTTCCGTGCGGGGTCCTACGAGCAGTACTTC.

There are a few counts of this clonotype. The CDR3 loop is CASSSEGHQPQHF. The CDR3 nucleotides read TGCGCCAGCAGCTCCGAGGGTCATCAGCCCCAGCATTTT. The genes are TRBV5-1 and TRBJ1-5; D unresolved. Trimming removed 3 bases from V and 5 bases from J, with 9 bases in between. The CDR3 spans 13 residues. Germline CDR1 and CDR2: SGHRS and YFSETQ.

The chain recombines TRBV29-1 with TRBJ2-7; TRBD2 aligns across 14 bases. The germline gives CDR1 SQVTM, CDR2 ANQGSEA. V was pared by 6 bases and J by 6 bases, with 13 bases of the junction left unmatched. This CDR3 is 16 amino acids long. The CDR3 loop is CSVSMTGTSGSSEQYF. DNA for the CDR3: TGCAGCGTCTCTATGACCGGGACTAGCGGGAGCAGCGAGCAGTACTTC.

The sample holds many counts of this clonotype. The gene calls are TRBV5-1 and TRBJ2-5; D may be TRBD1 or TRBD2 (6 bases each). The V gene lost 0 bases and the J gene lost 2 bases, with 11 bases spanning the gap. Germline V CDR1 and CDR2: SGHRS, YFSETQ. This CDR3 has 15 amino acids. The CDR3 sequence is CASSLGRGGQETQYF. The CDR3 coding sequence is TGCGCCAGCAGCTTGGGAAGAGGGGGGCAAGAGACCCAGTACTTC.

This chain joins TRBV24-1 and TRBJ2-5, with D unclear. Trimming removed 5 bases at V and 2 bases at J, with 14 bases between. This CDR3 has 15 amino acids. Germline loops: CDR1 KGHDR, CDR2 SFDVKD. The CDR3 DNA reads TGTGCCACCAGTGGGTTCAAGGAGACTCAAGAGACCCAGTACTTC. It translates to CATSGFKETQETQYF.

This clonotype appeared a few times. The chain uses TRBV4-3 and TRBJ2-7; 12 bases are shared with TRBD1. Trimming removed 3 bases from V and 2 bases from J; junction bases left unmatched: 2. The CDR3 loop spans 15 amino acids. Germline CDR1 is LGHNA and CDR2 is YSLEER. DNA of the CDR3: TGCGCCAGCAGCCAGGGACAGGGGGCAACCTACGAGCAGTACTTC. Its translation: CASSQGQGATYEQYF.

A few counts support this clonotype. This chain links TRBV7-6 with TRBJ2-7, with 11 bases matching TRBD1. J gave up 3 bases and V 7 bases, and 14 bases lay outside the gene matches. Germline-derived CDR1 and CDR2 are SGHVS and FNYEAQ. The CDR3 sequence is 17 residues long. The CDR3 DNA reads TGTGCCAGCACCCTAGATCCGGGGACAGGGGGTATCTACGAGCAGTACTTC. Amino acid sequence: CASTLDPGTGGIYEQYF.

This clonotype turned up a few times. The V and J genes are TRBV27 and TRBJ2-2; the D is unclear. Between the trimmed V and J ends, which lost 4 bases and 6 bases, there was a span of 15 bases. CDR1 MNHEY and CDR2 SMNVEV come from the germline V gene (reference sequence). This CDR3 is built from 15 residues. DNA for the CDR3: TGTGCCAGCAGTTCTCTCCTGATGCTCGCCGGGGAGCTGTTTTTT. Protein product: CASSSLLMLAGELFF.

This clonotype showed up just a few times. V and J are TRBV6-2 or TRBV6-3 and TRBJ2-1; TRBD2 matches at 11 bases. CDR1 MNHEY and CDR2 SVGEGT come from the germline V gene. The CDR3 contains 13 residues. With V trimmed by 7 bases and J by 7 bases, 3 bases remained unmatched. The CDR3 nucleotides read TGTGCCAGCAAAACTAGCGGGAGTAATGAGCAGTTCTTC. The encoded protein is CASKTSGSNEQFF.

There are a few counts of this clonotype. V gene TRBV11-2 combines with J gene TRBJ1-4, with 9 bases aligning to TRBD1. V trimming: 4 bases; J trimming: 8 bases; junction bases outside the gene matches: 11. The CDR3 runs 16 residues. Germline values: CDR1 SGHAT, CDR2 FQNNGV. This chain's CDR3 is CASSSAPGQGTEKLFF. As DNA, the CDR3 is TGTGCCAGCAGCTCCGCCCCGGGACAGGGCACCGAAAAACTGTTTTTT.

The V call is TRBV11-2, the J call TRBJ2-3; no clear D gene. The V gene lost 2 bases and the J gene lost 5 bases, with 8 bases spanning the gap. Germline V gene sequence: CDR1 SGHAT, CDR2 FQNNGV. This CDR3 region has 13 residues. The CDR3 DNA follows: TGTGCCAGCAGCTTATTTCTTGAAGATACGCAGTATTTT. Its protein is CASSLFLEDTQYF.

This clonotype was detected a few times. The CDR3 is CASSQDRGVSYEQYF. CDR3 DNA sequence: TGTGCCAGCAGTCAAGACAGGGGGGTTTCCTACGAGCAGTACTTC. This chain uses TRBV28 with TRBJ2-7; 9 positions match TRBD1. CDR1 is MDHEN and CDR2 is SYDVKM in the germline V gene. Losses at the gene ends were 5 bases for V and 1 base for J; bases not matched to a gene: 6. There are 15 residues in the CDR3.

There are a few counts of this clonotype. The chain carries TRBV11-2 and TRBJ2-7; unclear D gene. Germline V gene data show CDR1 as SGHAT and CDR2 as FQNNGV. The CDR3 length is 14 residues. The ends were cut back, 5 bases at V and 2 bases at J, with 13 bases in the middle. CDR3 sequence: CASSQENRPYEQYF. The CDR3 bases are TGTGCCAGCAGCCAGGAGAATCGTCCCTACGAGCAGTACTTC.

This chain links TRBV3-1 with TRBJ1-4; 8 positions agree with TRBD1. V shed 5 bases and J 8 bases; nucleotides not matched to a gene: 10. Germline V gives CDR1 LGHDT, CDR2 YNNKEL (reference sequence). This CDR3 is built from 15 residues. CDR3 amino acids: CASSSWTGQTEKLFF. The CDR3 DNA reads as TGTGCCAGCAGCTCCTGGACAGGGCAGACCGAAAAACTGTTTTTT.